Listed below are T cell receptor beta chains from one sample, sequenced in a study of T cell responses to AZD1222 COVID-19 vaccine. Profiled with immunoSEQ multiplex PCR; TCRdb holds only in-frame clones, not every one. The sample gives about 140,000 clones, about 80% of which show up once; approximately 4% is in the top ten. Sequences were derived from peripheral blood, sampled on day 0 of AZD1222 vaccination. These receptors originate from an adult in good health. Each CDR3 is given with its conserved first and last residue. The order of the fields is CDR3 DNA, CDR3 protein, V gene, D gene, J gene, clone size. D genes are given only for firm matches. Clone size is shown for a subset of rows, as once, few, many or a class of expanded clone.

DNA: TGCGCCAGCAGCTTGGGACAGGGACCGGGCAATGAGCAGTTCTTC; CDR3: CASSLGQGPGNEQFF; V: TRBV5-1; D: TRBD1; J: TRBJ2-1; size: -
DNA: TGCGCCAGCAGCTTACAGGCTCCGAATGAAAAACTGTTTTTT; CDR3: CASSLQAPNEKLFF; V: TRBV5-1; D: -; J: TRBJ1-4; size: -
DNA: TGTGCCAGCAGCTTATATCTCTCTGGGGCCAACGTCCTGACTTTC; CDR3: CASSLYLSGANVLTF; V: TRBV7-9; D: -; J: TRBJ2-6; size: many
DNA: TGTGCCAGCTCACCACCACTAGGCAGGGGAAATGGCTACACCTTC; CDR3: CASSPPLGRGNGYTF; V: TRBV18; D: -; J: TRBJ1-2; size: -
DNA: TGTGCCAGCAGCCTCCCCTCGTCTGGAAACACCATATATTTT; CDR3: CASSLPSSGNTIYF; V: TRBV3-1/TRBV3-2; D: -; J: TRBJ1-3; size: -
DNA: TGTGCCAGCAGCGTAGGATCTTCCCAGGGTGGAAACACCATATATTTT; CDR3: CASSVGSSQGGNTIYF; V: TRBV9; D: -; J: TRBJ1-3; size: -
DNA: TGCAGCGCTGAGGGGCGCATGAACACTGAAGCTTTCTTT; CDR3: CSAEGRMNTEAFF; V: TRBV29-1; D: -; J: TRBJ1-1; size: -
DNA: TGTGCCAGCAGCTGGTACCACGGACGTTCCCTTAATGGCTACACCTTC; CDR3: CASSWYHGRSLNGYTF; V: TRBV7-3; D: -; J: TRBJ1-2; size: few
DNA: TGTGCCAGCAGTGTCCGGGACAGGGGTACCAATTCACCCCTCCACTTT; CDR3: CASSVRDRGTNSPLHF; V: TRBV25-1; D: TRBD1; J: TRBJ1-6; size: -
DNA: TGTGCCAGCAGCCAAGAAATAATAGGACTAGCGAGAACCCAGTACTTC; CDR3: CASSQEIIGLARTQYF; V: TRBV3-1/TRBV3-2; D: TRBD2; J: TRBJ2-5; size: -
DNA: TGTGCCAGCAGCCAAGTGGGGGGGTTCACTGAAGCTTTCTTT; CDR3: CASSQVGGFTEAFF; V: TRBV14; D: -; J: TRBJ1-1; size: few
DNA: TGTGCCAGCAGCTTGGGATCGACAGGGAATCAGCCCCAGCATTTT; CDR3: CASSLGSTGNQPQHF; V: TRBV5-5; D: TRBD1; J: TRBJ1-5; size: medium-sized
DNA: TGTGCCACCAGTGATTCAGCTAGCCGGGGAAGGTCCAATCAGCCCCAGCATTTT; CDR3: CATSDSASRGRSNQPQHF; V: TRBV24-1; D: -; J: TRBJ1-5; size: -
DNA: TGTGCCAGCAGTTTGACAGTAGAAGCTTTCTTT; CDR3: CASSLTVEAFF; V: TRBV6-5; D: -; J: TRBJ1-1; size: -
DNA: TGTGCCAGCGGATCCTCAGGGGGGGCCCTCTCTGGGGCCAACGTCCTGACTTTC; CDR3: CASGSSGGALSGANVLTF; V: TRBV5-4; D: -; J: TRBJ2-6; size: -
DNA: TGTGCCAGCAGCTCCATCCGGGACAGGGATTTGAATGAGCAGTTCTTC; CDR3: CASSSIRDRDLNEQFF; V: TRBV7-6; D: TRBD1; J: TRBJ2-1; size: -
DNA: TGCGCCAGCAGCTTGTGGGGACAGGGGAGGAACACTGAAGCTTTCTTT; CDR3: CASSLWGQGRNTEAFF; V: TRBV5-1; D: TRBD1; J: TRBJ1-1; size: -
DNA: TGTGCCAGCCATAAGGGAACAGCAAACTATGGCTACACCTTC; CDR3: CASHKGTANYGYTF; V: TRBV19; D: -; J: TRBJ1-2; size: -
DNA: TGCGCCAGCAGCTTACAGGGGTATAGCAATCAGCCCCAGCATTTT; CDR3: CASSLQGYSNQPQHF; V: TRBV5-1; D: TRBD1; J: TRBJ1-5; size: -
DNA: TGTGCCAGCAGCCGGGACAGGGCCACTGAAGCTTTCTTT; CDR3: CASSRDRATEAFF; V: TRBV6-4; D: TRBD1; J: TRBJ1-1; size: -
DNA: TGTGCCAGCAGCCAATCCCGATGGGGCTACACCTTC; CDR3: CASSQSRWGYTF; V: TRBV14; D: -; J: TRBJ1-2; size: -
DNA: TGTGCCAGCAGTTTCCTACTAGGGAACGGTCAGCCCCAGCATTTT; CDR3: CASSFLLGNGQPQHF; V: TRBV28; D: -; J: TRBJ1-5; size: once
DNA: TGTGCCAGTAGTATTGCGGGGGATACCTACGAGCAGTACTTC; CDR3: CASSIAGDTYEQYF; V: TRBV19; D: TRBD2; J: TRBJ2-7; size: -
DNA: TGTGCCAGCAGCTTAAAACAGGGGTTCCATACGCAGTATTTT; CDR3: CASSLKQGFHTQYF; V: TRBV7-2; D: TRBD1; J: TRBJ2-3; size: few
DNA: TGTGCCAGCGTGACAGGGTTGGACACTGAAGCTTTCTTT; CDR3: CASVTGLDTEAFF; V: TRBV4-2; D: TRBD1; J: TRBJ1-1; size: once
DNA: TGTGCCAGCAGGCCACCCCGAGGGGCGGCAAAGGATTCCTACAATGAGCAGTTCTTC; CDR3: CASRPPRGAAKDSYNEQFF; V: TRBV3-1/TRBV3-2; D: -; J: TRBJ2-1; size: -
DNA: TGTGCCAGCAGCGCCAGGGGTCGGGCTGAAGCTTTCTTT; CDR3: CASSARGRAEAFF; V: TRBV9; D: -; J: TRBJ1-1; size: -
DNA: TGCGCCAGCAGCCAAGATGGGCGGGCCCGACCTTACAATGAGCAGTTCTTC; CDR3: CASSQDGRARPYNEQFF; V: TRBV4-1; D: -; J: TRBJ2-1; size: -
DNA: TGTGCCAGCAGCTTCTCCGTCCCAGGGACAGGGGGAATGGATACGCAGTATTTT; CDR3: CASSFSVPGTGGMDTQYF; V: TRBV11-2; D: TRBD1; J: TRBJ2-3; size: -
DNA: TGTGCCAGCAGTTACCATATTGGGGGCCTCCCAGATACGCAGTATTTT; CDR3: CASSYHIGGLPDTQYF; V: TRBV6-6; D: -; J: TRBJ2-3; size: -
DNA: TGTGCCAGCAGCAGCCCGGGACAGGGGGTCTCTGGGGCCAACGTCCTGACTTTC; CDR3: CASSSPGQGVSGANVLTF; V: TRBV5-6; D: TRBD1; J: TRBJ2-6; size: -
DNA: TGTGCCACAATTGGGAGGGTGGGCACAGATACGCAGTATTTT; CDR3: CATIGRVGTDTQYF; V: TRBV7-3; D: TRBD2; J: TRBJ2-3; size: -